This TCR beta chain was profiled in a study of blood T cell repertoires in COVID-19 (TCRdb year 2020). Context from the whole study: Samples covering the acute and convalescent phases of COVID-19 were provided by collaborators in the United States, Italy and Spain. The prospective study material was composed of cDNA or gDNA derived from T cells, B-cell-depleted T cells, or PBMCs. The dataset comprised deeply sampled blood TCRbeta repertoires from subjects exposed to, actively infected with, or recovered from COVID-19. A freely available public database, intended as a resource for researchers studying the immune response to SARS-CoV-2, is where the repertoires were released. Samples were obtained from the ongoing ImmuneRACE study (first 160 participants) and from about 1,300 subjects provided by 6 global collaborators. A de-identified subject ID, COVID-19 status, age in years and sex were almost always included in the sample metadata. Where available, HLA class I and class II types were taken from metadata supplied by the sample provider and were not determined by assay-based typing. Results and caveats for the whole study, not just this receptor: How much clinical and demographic metadata was included differed by source and by participant, and the metadata was provided uncurated.

TCRbeta CDR3 regions were amplified from genomic DNA using the immunoSEQ Assay, a bias-controlled multiplex PCR. The study's processing was this. The number of nucleated cells in each sample was estimated from the amplification of reference gene primers within the assay. To quantify the absolute abundance of each unique TCRbeta CDR3 rearrangement, sequence reads were collapsed and filtered. For each sample, productive Simpson clonality was calculated as the square root of Simpson's diversity index over productive rearrangements. The immuneACCESS repertoire file appears here via TCRdb, limited to in-frame rearrangements. These files lack a portion of the clones; in checked studies, under half of the deficit traces to unresolved V genes, and the cause of the others is not known. That table furnishes V, J and clone size, whereas the DNA furnished D and trimming. In all, the sample holds roughly 350,000 clones, and about 90% of those were seen once. 10% of the sample goes to the ten largest clones.

In Seattle, one collaborating source enrolled patients while the infection was active and tracked those patients longitudinally over the course of disease. The collaborating institutions used their own protocols to collect whole blood in K2EDTA tubes. Collaborator samples were shipped for TCRbeta analysis as frozen whole blood, isolated PBMCs, or DNA extracted from either sample type. As concerns this clone: Its recognized antigen is unknown. No much larger clone exists at a distance of one base, and base qualities are not known.

The CDR3, cysteine through phenylalanine, is 12 amino acids long. The kept DNA is CDR3 alone, 36 bases in frame from the first base. V and J lose 4 bases and 5 bases, and a span of 9 bases separates them. CDR1 and CDR2 are read off the germline V gene as SNHLY and FYNNEI. Rearrangement joined TRBV2 to TRBJ2-7, with the D gene uncertain. This TCR was sampled from a woman aged 25 to 39 with COVID-19, enrolled during active disease. Sequencing input: peripheral blood. The nucleotide sequence is given as TGTGCCAGCAGTGCGTTCTCGGACGAGCAGTACTTC. Its translation reads: CASSAFSDEQYF.